This T cell receptor beta chain emerged from a study of cytomegalovirus exposure and HLA in healthy donors (dated by TCRdb to the late 2010s). Study-level background: An earlier analysis of 587 of the donors reported approximately 290 Gb of sequence data and some 100 million unique TCR beta sequences from approximately 180 million T cells. Roughly five DR-DQ haplotypes were treated as single units for association and clustering because of strong linkage in the cohort. The number of typed donors differed by locus: roughly 620-630 for A, B, C, DRB1 and DQB1; some 540 for DQA1; fewer than 610 for DPA1; and 400 to 480 for DPB1. A later analysis re-analyzed previously published TCR beta repertoires from 666 donors and added high-resolution HLA genotyping to study TCR occurrence patterns. An early release that covered roughly 600 HLA-typed donors contained approximately 320 gigabases of sequencing data and about 93 million unique TCR sequences. Besides the first cohort of about 730 subjects, a separate validation cohort made up of over 95 different subjects was used. Across about 380 genotyped donors of the cohort, an average of approximately 220,000 unique TCR beta nucleotide sequences per donor were sequenced, and approximately 17% of those sequences were non-productive. In the later analysis, no new phenotypic data were used to find candidate immune exposures; instead, reliance was placed on TCR beta sequences and their occurrence across donors. The study was designed to test whether signatures of past pathogen exposure could be identified by cataloging public T cell receptors. HLA typing included class I and class II loci at four-digit resolution. The study used immunosequencing to profile the T cell repertoires of more than 650 subjects and linked those repertoires to cytomegalovirus serostatus. In an earlier analysis of about 590 of the donors, high-throughput TCR beta sequencing was used to judge whether each TCR beta V gene segment behaved as functional or pseudogenic. High-throughput TCR immunosequencing, statistical association of individual TCRs with disease status, and machine learning were combined to predict cytomegalovirus infection status. Among the roughly 430 genotyped donors, under 90% belonged to the genetic ancestry cluster associated with self-reported Caucasian donors. Every repertoire in the discovery cohort had been generated on one and the same sequencing platform. Genome-wide SNP genotypes for about 65% of the roughly 700 donors were used in a later genetic analysis, which treated that subset as a discovery cohort. Donor age, sex, ethnicity and CMV serostatus were compiled alongside the repertoire data.

From the cysteine up to the phenylalanine, the CDR3 has a length of 14 residues. Only the CDR3 DNA is retained, 42 bases long and in frame from the first base. CDR1 and CDR2, per the germline V gene (reference sequence), are LNHNV and YYDKDF. V is trimmed back by 5 bases and J by 6 bases, and the junction contains 6 bases that no gene match accounts for. Library preparation employed the immunoSEQ multiplex PCR assay. The multiplex PCR relied on a mix of 60 forward primers for TCR Vbeta segments and 13 reverse primers for TCR Jbeta segments. The CDR3 region of rearranged TCR beta genes was amplified from genomic DNA by a multiplex PCR assay. On the Illumina HiSeq System, the amplified TCR beta libraries were sequenced as 87-base-pair reads. As for how the authors treated the data: In a later analysis, roughly 80 million unique TCR beta chains were counted across the 500 to 850 repertoires, and roughly 11 million of these chains were shared by at least two donors. To remove PCR and sequencing errors, raw reads were error-corrected and collapsed into unique sequences using a nearest-neighbor algorithm that merged closely related sequences. V, D and J gene segments were assigned by aligning CDR3 sequences to IMGT reference sequences. Each retained sequence needed at least a six-nucleotide match to both a V gene segment and a J gene segment. Rearrangements were classified as productive when the CDR3 lacked stop codons and remained in frame with V and J, and all other rearrangements were classified as non-productive. Following IMGT convention, CDR3 was defined as the stretch from the second conserved V-encoded cysteine up to the conserved J-encoded phenylalanine. The earlier analysis of about 560 of the donors excluded any sequence lacking an unambiguous match to a single V gene segment. In an earlier analysis of approximately 590 of the donors, a V segment was called functional when productive rearrangements were above 56.7%, and segregating when the standard deviation between donors exceeded 5%. A statistical classification framework was developed to diagnose cytomegalovirus status using the catalog of TCR beta chain sequences. In a later analysis, TCR nucleotide sequences were compared against IMGT/GENE-DB human TR gene sequences so that V and J genes could be assigned. A later analysis assigned CDR3 sequences and most-parsimonious VDJ recombination scenarios with the TCRdist pipeline. A later analysis defined each TCR beta chain by its CDR3 amino acid sequence plus V-gene family, and excluded reads lacking a unique V-gene family. To address suspected cross-contamination and a sequencing artifact, a later analysis removed around 600 highly shared, low-generation-probability nucleotide sequences. In a later analysis, a clonal expansion index for each public chain was calculated from normalized within-repertoire ranks of inferred template counts. In a later analysis, generation probabilities were computed with a VDJ recombination model fitted to out-of-frame rearrangements, and the resulting probabilities were checked against IGoR. In a later analysis, TCR-TCR, TCR-HLA and TCR-CMV co-occurrence was scored with hypergeometric tests, and a repertoire-size bias correction was applied to TCR pairs. A later analysis estimated false discovery rates by permuting HLA or CMV assignments 20 times. In a later analysis, co-occurring TCRs were grouped using DBSCAN, with TCRdist sequence similarity added in when clustering inside HLA-allele-positive subsets. Repertoires with fewer than 30,000 or more than 120,000 public chains were left out of co-occurrence clustering, as were a few repertoires with anomalous nucleotide sharing. TCRdb carries this immuneACCESS record with in-frame sequences only. Its versions omit some clonotypes, under half of them owing to an unresolved V gene in the studies checked, with the rest unexplained. Clone size and the V and J calls come from that table; the DNA yielded D and trimming. The sample table holds tens of thousands of clones, of which under 90% were seen once. The top ten hold about 4% of the sample.

In total, just over 650 healthy bone marrow donors made up the cohort. At the time of sampling, every cohort member was nominally healthy, though immune exposures that went unrecorded were likely present. The donor was CMV seronegative and belonged to the group of over 350 seronegative cohort members. Each donor provided a peripheral blood sample, and peripheral blood mononuclear cells were used for TCR beta sequencing. Genomic DNA was extracted from the blood cell samples with the Qiagen DNeasy Blood Extraction Kit. Findings and caveats that apply to the study as a whole: In vitro tests confirmed that three of the cytomegalovirus-associated TCR beta chains recognize cytomegalovirus antigens. A further reported finding was that TCR beta sequences accurately predicted the HLA-A and HLA-B alleles for most subjects in the first cohort. Compared with the 666-donor mean, donors in an Asian-associated ancestry cluster had fewer N-insertions in productive TCRs, according to a later genetic analysis. Cytomegalovirus status was reported to be diagnosed by the classifier with high specificity and sensitivity in both the original and validation cohorts. Because counts were too low, roughly 17 rarely observed V segments, including chromosome 9 orphons, were left out of the earlier analysis of a few hundred of the donors. For the cohort, immune exposure information was limited to CMV serostatus. It was suggested by the authors that the approach could potentially be generalized to other disease states and immunological phenotypes. A later analysis found that TCR association rates varied across HLA loci, with DRB1 alleles showing the most associated TCRs and HLA-C alleles the fewest. Because HLA typing was missing for some donors at each locus, association tests included only the typed subset. In this cohort, only TCR beta chains were sequenced, and detectable features were limited by the absence of alpha or paired-chain data. The study gave a list of over 150 TCR beta chains associated with cytomegalovirus. A later genetic analysis associated a missense DCLRE1C variant with V-gene and J-gene trimming of TCR beta chains, and an independent cohort replicated the association. Sequencing depth was assumed to be roughly uniform across donors in the presence/absence analyses, though that assumption may not hold. The 87-base-pair reads could not distinguish some IMGT-functional V segments, including TRBV6-2 and TRBV6-3, so those segments were excluded. In a later analysis, most CMV-associated TCR beta chains were found to appear HLA-restricted, with HLA associations seemingly driven largely by CMV exposure. Across donors, most TCR sequences were observed very rarely, whereas some public TCRs were present in many individuals. In a later analysis, HLA-associated TCR beta chains were found to be more clonally expanded and to have lower generation probabilities than equally common non-associated chains. Linkage disequilibrium might explain the correlated functional status among segregating V segments, but an unknown experimental factor could not be excluded. In an earlier analysis of approximately 590 of the donors, most TCR beta V segments appeared in productive rearrangements about 90% or about 30% of the time, broadly matching IMGT annotations. At a false discovery rate of 0.05, a later analysis linked 15,000 to 20,000 TCR beta sequences to specific HLA alleles. In a later analysis, several top co-occurrence clusters were reported to appear linked to parvovirus B19, influenza, CMV and Epstein-Barr virus. When HLA alleles, especially DR and DQ, strongly co-occurred, TCR associations were difficult to assign to individual alleles. A cluster of highly shared sequence variants was judged likely to be a technical artifact of the sequencing pipeline.

As regards this clone: The antigen it binds to is not known. No qualities accompany the bases; no much larger clone lies one base away.

Sequenced input: PBMCs. The V gene is TRBV15 and the J gene is TRBJ2-3; TRBD1 matches 9 bases in the middle. The clonotype comes from a man aged 45 to 65 in good health and CMV-seronegative. The DNA sequence is TGTGCCACCAGCCTCAGACAGGGGGTGGATACGCAGTATTTT. It encodes CATSLRQGVDTQYF.